This TCR beta chain stems from a study of blood T cell repertoires in COVID-19. Study-wide background: Sites across the United States, Italy and Spain contributed samples from acute and convalescent COVID-19. PBMCs, B-cell-depleted T cells, or T cells provided the cDNA or gDNA that made up the material.

V lost 2 bases to trimming and J lost 2 bases, with 7 bases between them. CDR3 length: 13 amino acids. CDR1 and CDR2 from the germline V gene are SGHRS and YFSETQ. Participants came from around 25 US areas, aged roughly 18 to 95 years. In the authors' methods: Cell counts per sample came from amplifying reference gene primers. Here immunoSEQ multiplex PCR was the method, and the copy in TCRdb shows in-frame clones only, minus some. That table furnishes V, J and clone size, whereas the DNA furnished D and trimming. The sample has a few hundred thousand clones; 80% to 85% are singletons. The chain links TRBV5-1 to TRBJ2-5, with no clear D. The receptor was derived from a man aged 40-49 years who had been exposed to COVID-19. The source material was PBMCs or T cells enriched from blood (not recorded which). CDR3 DNA: TGCGCCAGCAGCTTAGCTAGGCAAGAGACCCAGTACTTC. It translates to CASSLARQETQYF.